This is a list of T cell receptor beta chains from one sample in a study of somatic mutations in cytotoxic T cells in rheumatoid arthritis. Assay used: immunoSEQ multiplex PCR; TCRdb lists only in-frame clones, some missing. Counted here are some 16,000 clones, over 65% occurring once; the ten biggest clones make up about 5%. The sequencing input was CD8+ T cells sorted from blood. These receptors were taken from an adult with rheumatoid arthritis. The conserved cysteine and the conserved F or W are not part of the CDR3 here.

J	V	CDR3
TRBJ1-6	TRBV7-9	ASSSHDREGGNSPLH
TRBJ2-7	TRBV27	ASSKPLAEQY
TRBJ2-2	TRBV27	ASSFRQGAFGELF
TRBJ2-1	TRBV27	ASSSPSEPNEQF
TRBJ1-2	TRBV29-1	SVPDNNYGYT
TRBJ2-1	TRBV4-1	ASSQPGGGNEQF
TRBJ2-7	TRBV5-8	ASSLGIGSYEQY
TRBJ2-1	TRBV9	ASSVDGEGDEQF
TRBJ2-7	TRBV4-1	ASSQELPVREQY
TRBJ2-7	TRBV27	ASSLSLFREYEQY
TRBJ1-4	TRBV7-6	ASSLTGGPAEKLF
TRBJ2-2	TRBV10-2	ASSLVGELF
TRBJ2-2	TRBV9	ASSVRLAGTNTGELF
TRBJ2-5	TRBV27	ASSLSIGFQETQY
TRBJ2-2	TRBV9	ASSGRTGSTGELF
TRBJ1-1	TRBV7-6	ASSSEPGAEAF
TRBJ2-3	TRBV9	ASSVGRDTQY
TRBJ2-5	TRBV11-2	ASSLDPGLETQY
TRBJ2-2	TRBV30	AWSIGSGELF
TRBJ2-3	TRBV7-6	ASSPPGKLAGGPGTDTQY
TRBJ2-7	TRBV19	ASSDTGVPPYEQY
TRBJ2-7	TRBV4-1	ASSQWDGNYEQY
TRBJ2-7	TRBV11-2	ASSYYEQY
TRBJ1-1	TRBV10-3	AISEPGGSTNTEAF
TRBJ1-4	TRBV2	ASRDRGEEKLF
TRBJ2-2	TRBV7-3	ASRRGQGTGELF
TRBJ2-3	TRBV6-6	ASLKFGTDTQY
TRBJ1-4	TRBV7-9	ASSFEVREKLF
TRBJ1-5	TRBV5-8	ASSLQQPQH
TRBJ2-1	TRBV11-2	ASSLARGPLHNEQF
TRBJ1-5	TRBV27	ASSLWSGGEGNQPQH
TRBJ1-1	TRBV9	AIRTGITPRCTEAF
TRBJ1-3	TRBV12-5	ASGFGSTIY
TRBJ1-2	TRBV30	AWAGTELGYT
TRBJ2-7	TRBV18	ASSPLEGVGGYEQY
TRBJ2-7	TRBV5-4	ASSSVGQGNEQY
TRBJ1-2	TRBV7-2	ASGAPRSGYT
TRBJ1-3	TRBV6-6	ASRTSASSGNTIY
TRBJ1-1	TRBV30	AWQDMNTEAF
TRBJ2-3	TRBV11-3	ASSSAGDADTQY
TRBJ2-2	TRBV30	AWSDVTGELF
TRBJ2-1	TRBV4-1	ASSQGPVKLSEQF